One and the same sample provided the 22 T cell receptor beta chains below, sequenced in a study of T cell repertoires in cytomegalovirus infection. These receptors' targets are unknown. Each CDR3 protein is one row after TCRdb ran MiXCR on the reads. This repertoire shows 380,000 or so distinct CDR3 sequences, about a third found once; its top ten account for approximately 12%. The material was cultured PBMCs, obtained from culture after CMV antigen stimulation. Receptors were obtained from a human donor in good health (CMV status not recorded). Some clones in this sample may be carry-over from other donors' samples.

This sequence joins TRBV20-1 and TRBJ1-4; a possible D gene is TRBD1 (5 bases). Germline assignment: CDR1 DFQATT and CDR2 SNEGSKA (reference sequence). The CDR3 runs to 17 residues. The germline V and J ends were trimmed by 5 bases and 0 bases, with 19 bases remaining between them. The CDR3 nucleotides are TGCAGTGCTGGGGACCCTACAGGAGTTACAACTAATGAAAAACTGTTTTTT. Its translation: CSAGDPTGVTTNEKLFF.

This clonotype showed up just a few times. This chain joins TRBV24-1 and TRBJ2-1; D is tentatively TRBD1 or TRBD2 (6 bases each). Deletions cut 9 bases from V and 3 bases from J, with 29 bases between. This CDR3 region has 19 residues. CDR1 is KGHDR, CDR2 SFDVKD, per germline. The CDR3 sequence: CATHPGARPPPVSYNEQFF. DNA for the CDR3: TGTGCCACCCACCCGGGGGCTAGGCCACCGCCGGTCAGCTACAATGAGCAGTTCTTC.

The CDR3 bases are TGCGCCAGCAGCTCCTTACCGGGAGCCCTCACAGATACGCAGTATTTT. This gives the protein CASSSLPGALTDTQYF. The V gene is TRBV4-1, the J gene TRBJ2-3, with TRBD2 as a possible D gene (6 bases). Per the germline V gene, CDR1 is MGHRA and CDR2 is YSYEKL. V lost 5 bases, J lost 2 bases, and 17 bases lay in between. The CDR3 consists of 16 residues.

This clonotype was found a few times. The genes are TRBV28 and TRBJ2-5; D could derive from TRBD1 or TRBD2 (6 bases each). The germline V and J ends were trimmed by 5 bases and 5 bases, with 9 bases remaining between them. This CDR3 is built from 12 residues. Germline CDR1 is MDHEN and CDR2 is SYDVKM. CDR3 nucleotides: TGTGCCAGCAGTGGGGGGCTGGAGACCCAGTACTTC. Translated: CASSGGLETQYF.

This clonotype was seen more than once but under ten times. The rearrangement joins TRBV28 to TRBJ1-5; the D is unclear. Germline loops: CDR1 MDHEN, CDR2 SYDVKM. CDR3 length: 15 amino acids. The V and J ends lost 2 bases and 2 bases respectively, with 10 bases between them. CDR3 sequence (DNA): TGTGCCAGCAGTTTACAGGTAGTGGGCAATCAGCCCCAGCATTTT. Translation gives CASSLQVVGNQPQHF.

This chain joins TRBV27 and TRBJ2-1; 14 bases line up with TRBD2. Germline CDR1 reads MNHEY; CDR2 reads SMNVEV (reference sequence). The CDR3 contains 16 residues. V lost 4 bases and J lost 5; bases outside the gene matches: 4. In nucleotides, the CDR3 is TGTGCCAGCAGTTCCCAGACTAGCGGGAGGGACAATGAGCAGTTCTTC. Its protein product is CASSSQTSGRDNEQFF.

The chain couples TRBV7-9 to TRBJ2-4; TRBD2 is a possible D gene (6 bases). CDR3 length: 14 amino acids. V lost 6 bases and J 2 bases, leaving 11 bases between the germline ends. CDR1 and CDR2 (germline): SEHNR, FQNEAQ (reference sequence). DNA for the CDR3: TGTGCCAGCAGTCCCGGGACTCCCAAAAACATTCAGTACTTC. Translated: CASSPGTPKNIQYF.

The chain uses TRBV20-1 and TRBJ2-3, with 11 bases aligning to TRBD2. The CDR3 covers 18 residues. Germline loops: CDR1 DFQATT, CDR2 SNEGSKA (reference sequence). V lost 2 bases and J lost 4; bases outside the gene matches: 14. CDR3 nucleotide sequence: TGCAGTGCTAGAATGTTGCTAGCGGGAGGAGGCCGGTCAGATACGCAGTATTTT. Encoded protein: CSARMLLAGGGRSDTQYF.

The table lists this clonotype with a count of one. The chain carries TRBV14 and TRBJ1-1, with a weak D call TRBD1 (5 bases). V was trimmed by 1 base and J by 1 base, leaving 10 bases between them. Germline V gene lookup returns CDR1 SGHDN and CDR2 FVKESK. The CDR3 runs 15 residues. This CDR3 is CASSQVGQWNTEAFF. CDR3 bases: TGTGCCAGCAGCCAAGTTGGACAATGGAACACTGAAGCTTTCTTT. Based on the CDR3 plus reference TRBV14 and TRBJ1-1, the full variable domain is EAGVTQFPSHSVIEKGQTVTLRCDPISGHDNLYWYRRVMGKEIKFLLHFVKESKQDESGMPNNRFLAERTGGTYSTLKVQPAELEDSGVYFCASSQVGQWNTEAFFGQGTRLTVV.

This clonotype was observed a few times. CDR3 DNA: TGTGCCAGCAGTAAGCACCGGGACAGGGCCACCCAAGAGACCCAGTACTTC. It encodes CASSKHRDRATQETQYF. The chain has TRBV6-5 and TRBJ2-5; TRBD1 agrees at 9 bases. V lost 5 bases to trimming and J lost 1 base; unmatched junction nucleotides: 11. The CDR3 is made up of 17 amino acids. The V gene's germline CDR1 is MNHEY and CDR2 SVGAGI.

The V gene is TRBV7-2, the J gene TRBJ2-7, with unresolved D. V lost 7 bases and J lost 3, with 10 bases in between. Germline CDR1 and CDR2: SGHTA and FQGNSA. CDR3 length: 12 residues. The DNA of the CDR3 is TGTGCCAGCACCCGACCTGGCTACGAGCAGTACTTC. Amino acid sequence: CASTRPGYEQYF.

The sample holds many counts of this clonotype. V is TRBV5-6 and J is TRBJ2-1; no firm D call. The CDR3 is made up of 13 amino acids. With 5 bases removed from V and 1 base from J, the gap between germline ends came to 7 bases. Germline V gene lookup returns CDR1 SGHDT and CDR2 YYEEEE. CDR3 residues: CASSLVSYNEQFF. As DNA, the CDR3 is TGTGCCAGCAGTTTAGTGTCCTACAATGAGCAGTTCTTC.

The chain carries TRBV4-3 and TRBJ1-1; TRBD1 matches 7 bases. CDR3 length: 15 amino acids. Per germline, CDR1 LGHNA and CDR2 YSLEER. The V gene end was trimmed by 3 bases and the J gene end by 1 base; junction bases not matched to a gene: 5. DNA for the CDR3: TGCGCCAGCAGCCAGGCAGGGGGTAGGAACACTGAAGCTTTCTTT. Its translation: CASSQAGGRNTEAFF.

This clonotype was observed many times. This chain uses TRBV12-3 or TRBV12-4 with TRBJ1-1; D is undetermined. The CDR3 has 13 residues. Trimming took off 6 bases at V and 6 bases at J, with 14 bases between the two ends. Here the CDR3 reads CASSQGPVAEAFF. The CDR3 bases are TGTGCCAGCAGCCAAGGGCCGGTCGCTGAAGCTTTCTTT.

This clonotype was observed at least ten times. The genes are TRBV7-2 and TRBJ1-5, with unresolved D. Trimming stripped 5 bases from V and 0 bases from J, with 8 bases between. Looked up from germline, CDR1 is SGHTA and CDR2 is FQGNSA. The CDR3 contains 14 residues. In nucleotides, the CDR3 is TGTGCCAGCAGCCCTGGTTATAGCAATCAGCCCCAGCATTTT. It is translated as CASSPGYSNQPQHF.

This clonotype was found once. The chain has TRBV7-2 and TRBJ2-3; 9 nucleotides line up with TRBD2. The CDR3 totals 18 residues. V shed 2 bases, J shed 0 bases, and the junction held 9 bases outside the gene matches. Germline V gene lookup returns CDR1 SGHTA and CDR2 FQGNSA. CDR3 in amino acids: CASSLTRTSDASTDTQYF. For the CDR3, the DNA is TGTGCCAGCAGCTTAACAAGGACTAGCGATGCTAGCACAGATACGCAGTATTTT.

The genes are TRBV7-2 and TRBJ1-5, with D perhaps TRBD1 (5 bases). The germline V gene has CDR1 SGHTA and CDR2 FQGNSA. The CDR3 contains 15 residues. Trimming removed 1 base from V and 5 bases from J, with 12 bases in between. The CDR3 region has the DNA TGTGCCAGCAGCTTAGACGGGGGGGGTCATCAGCCCCAGCATTTT. It yields the protein CASSLDGGGHQPQHF. The entire variable domain, with the rest obtained from reference TRBV7-2 and TRBJ1-5, is as follows: GAGVSQSPSNKVTEKGKDVELRCDPISGHTALYWYRQSLGQGLEFLIYFQGNSAPDKSGLPSDRFSAERTGGSVSTLTIQRTQQEDSAVYLCASSLDGGGHQPQHFGDGTRLSIL.

This clonotype was counted between two and nine times. V usage is TRBV27 and J usage is TRBJ1-5; 8 bases fit TRBD1. The CDR3 is made up of 14 amino acids. Germline lookup yields CDR1 MNHEY and CDR2 SMNVEV (reference sequence). V shed 10 bases and J 3 bases; nucleotides not matched to a gene: 8. The CDR3 spells CAIIRGHDNQPQHF. In DNA, the CDR3 is TGTGCCATCATCAGGGGGCATGACAATCAGCCCCAGCATTTT.

The V call is TRBV4-1, the J call TRBJ1-2, with TRBD1 identical over 9 bases. Trimming removed 0 bases from V and 4 bases from J; junction bases left unmatched: 3. CDR1 MGHRA and CDR2 YSYEKL come from the germline V gene. This CDR3 contains 15 residues. The CDR3, as DNA: TGCGCCAGCAGCCAAGACCGGGACAGGGTCTATGGCTACACCTTC. Translated, it gives CASSQDRDRVYGYTF.

The V gene is TRBV20-1, the J gene TRBJ1-1; D ambiguous. Trimming left V 4 bases short and J 1 base short, with 7 bases between. The CDR3 loop spans 12 amino acids. Per germline, CDR1 DFQATT and CDR2 SNEGSKA (reference sequence). The DNA for the CDR3 is TGCAGTGCTACTAGAGGGAACACTGAAGCTTTCTTT. Residues: CSATRGNTEAFF.

This clonotype occurred a few times. The gene calls are TRBV2 and TRBJ2-2, with D maybe TRBD1 (5 bases). The germline V gene has CDR1 SNHLY and CDR2 FYNNEI. The CDR3 has 14 residues. The germline V and J ends were trimmed by 8 bases and 4 bases, with 14 bases remaining between them. CDR3 residues: CASLGSRGTGELFF. CDR3 DNA: TGTGCCAGCCTTGGGTCAAGGGGCACCGGGGAGCTGTTTTTT.

The chain recombines TRBV20-1 with TRBJ1-6; D is possibly TRBD1 (6 bases). V dropped 5 bases and J dropped 8 bases, with 13 bases sitting between them. The CDR3 has 13 residues. Per germline, CDR1 DFQATT and CDR2 SNEGSKA (reference sequence). CDR3 nucleotides: TGCAGTGCTGGGGGCCGGGGAGATTCACCCCTCCACTTT. Encoded protein: CSAGGRGDSPLHF.